A selection of T cell receptor beta chains follows, all from one sample in a study of blood T cells in healthy people across ages. TCRdb re-called the 5' RACE reads with MiXCR, one entry per CDR3 protein. Of about 1.8 million distinct CDR3 sequences listed, just under 50% are singletons. The material sequenced was blood. All receptors come from a woman aged 40 to 55 in good health. Each CDR3 is given with its conserved first and last residue. Fields, in order: J gene, V gene, CDR3 length, CDR3 protein.

TRBJ2-7 TRBV2 13 CASSRLAGKEQYF
TRBJ2-1 TRBV7-2 13 CASSLEGINEQFF
TRBJ2-5 TRBV5-1 14 CASSGAPGMETQYF
TRBJ2-6 TRBV7-2 16 CASSLDQGLGANVLTF
- TRBV20-1 17 CSARDHLAPGVPYEQYF
TRBJ2-7 TRBV20-1 14 CSAIRDRRTYEQYF
TRBJ2-1 TRBV28 14 CASSLRFLYNEQFF
TRBJ2-7 TRBV11-2 16 CASSWDRGNVGYGQYF
TRBJ2-7 TRBV20-1 16 CSARPGAGAFSYEQYF
TRBJ2-1 TRBV6-5 13 CASSSGYDREQFF
TRBJ2-3 TRBV20-1 14 CSASQGTSTDTQYF
TRBJ2-5 TRBV7-2 17 CASSPISVRGSQETQYF
- TRBV28 12 CASKTSLGTQYF
TRBJ1-2 TRBV5-1 15 CASSLATGGIDGYTF
TRBJ2-3 TRBV5-1 15 CASSATSGSTDTQYF
TRBJ2-4 TRBV4-3 13 CASSQEQGQGTYF
TRBJ2-5 TRBV7-2 16 CASSSRGGQGVYGQYF
TRBJ2-4 TRBV6-8 12 CASSGGTLIGYF
TRBJ2-1 TRBV2 16 CASSDDRDSAYNEQFF
TRBJ2-1 TRBV7-9 14 CASSSGTSYAEQFF
TRBJ2-2 TRBV29-1 13 CSVEAVNTGELFF
TRBJ1-5 TRBV6-6 17 CASSYARGRLSAQPQHF
TRBJ2-5 TRBV24-1 15 CAASDFQGPKETQYF
TRBJ2-5 TRBV28 16 CASSLSGGGRGETQYF
TRBJ1-2 TRBV7-9 13 CASSWVPNYGYTF
TRBJ2-3 TRBV5-5 16 CASRWGDSVFGGTQYF
TRBJ2-7 TRBV9 17 CASSEQKTSGGTYEQYF
- TRBV20-1 15 CSARGTGGLWETQYF
TRBJ2-5 TRBV25-1 14 CASSARGHQETQYF
TRBJ2-7 TRBV20-1 14 CSARDQVPRDEQYF
TRBJ2-6 TRBV5-5 17 CASSLAPQASGANVLTF
TRBJ2-7 TRBV9 14 CASSVGNREGEQYF